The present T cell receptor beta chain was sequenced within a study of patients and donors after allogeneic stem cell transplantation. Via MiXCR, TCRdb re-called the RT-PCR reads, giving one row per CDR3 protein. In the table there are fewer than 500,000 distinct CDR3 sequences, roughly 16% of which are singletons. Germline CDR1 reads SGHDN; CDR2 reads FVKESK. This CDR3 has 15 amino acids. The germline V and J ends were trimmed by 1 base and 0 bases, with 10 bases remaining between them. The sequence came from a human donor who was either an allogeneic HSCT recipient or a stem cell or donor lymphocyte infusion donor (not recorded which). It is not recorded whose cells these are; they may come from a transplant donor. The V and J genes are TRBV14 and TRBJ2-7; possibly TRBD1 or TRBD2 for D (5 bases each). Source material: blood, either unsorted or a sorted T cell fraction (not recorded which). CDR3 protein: CASSQVGVVSYEQYF. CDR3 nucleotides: TGTGCCAGCAGCCAAGTGGGGGTCGTCTCCTACGAGCAGTACTTC.